The 22 T cell receptor beta chains below all came from one sample that was sequenced in a study of blood T cells in healthy people across ages. The second PCR ran about 6 to 11 cycles with a sample-barcoded 5' primer and J-beta primers. One entry per CDR3 protein, called by TCRdb with MiXCR from the 5' RACE reads. The table has around 2 million distinct CDR3 sequences, around 42% seen once; the top ten hold more than 20%. The sample comprised blood. These receptors originate from a human donor in good health.

A few counts support this clonotype. The V gene is TRBV27, the J gene TRBJ1-5, with D perhaps matching TRBD1 (6 bases). The CDR3 consists of 14 residues. Trimming stripped 5 bases from V and 3 bases from J, with 11 bases between. Germline V gene lookup returns CDR1 MNHEY and CDR2 SMNVEV (reference sequence). CDR3 amino acids: CASSPGTFNQPQHF. CDR3 in DNA: TGTGCCAGCAGTCCCGGGACATTCAATCAGCCCCAGCATTTT.

Of note for this clonotype: One junction end disagrees with the germline gene, perhaps due to a read error. The J gene is TRBJ2-3, the V gene TRBV7-9; 7 nucleotides line up with TRBD2. Germline V gives CDR1 SEHNR, CDR2 FQNEAQ (reference sequence). The CDR3 covers 14 residues. The CDR3 here is CASSFRASGDTQCF. In DNA, the CDR3 is TGTGCCAGCAGCTTCAGGGCTAGCGGAGATACGCAGTGTTTT. Supplemented by reference TRBV7-9 and TRBJ2-3, the full variable domain reads DTGVSQNPRHKITKRGQNVTFRCDPISEHNRLYWYRQTLGQGPEFLTYFQNEAQLEKSRLLSDRFSAERPKGSFSTLEIQRTEQGDSAMYLCASSFRASGDTQCFGPGTRLTVL.

This clonotype has just a few counts. The rearrangement uses TRBV7-9 and TRBJ2-3; 13 bases are shared with TRBD2. Germline V gives CDR1 SEHNR, CDR2 FQNEAQ (reference sequence). The CDR3 runs 16 residues. V lost 4 bases, J lost 2 bases, and 3 bases stayed unmatched. The CDR3 bases are TGTGCCAGCAGCTCTGGACTAGCGGGGGCCACAGATACGCAGTATTTT. Amino acids: CASSSGLAGATDTQYF.

In DNA, the CDR3 is TGCAGTGCACATAAAGGGGGGGCCCGAGAGACCCAGTACTTC. It yields the protein CSAHKGGARETQYF. This sequence joins TRBV20-1 and TRBJ2-5; D is perhaps TRBD2 (7 bases). V lost 6 bases and J 4 bases, leaving 18 bases between the germline ends. This CDR3 spans 14 amino acids. Germline V lookup: CDR1 DFQATT, CDR2 SNEGSKA (reference sequence).

The gene calls are TRBV7-2 and TRBJ2-7; no reliable D call. CDR1 and CDR2 (germline): SGHTA, FQGNSA. This CDR3 region has 12 residues. V gave up 3 bases and J gave up 9 bases, with 12 bases separating them. For the CDR3, the DNA is TGTGCCAGCAGCTTTGCGTGGGTGCGGCAGTACTTC. Protein: CASSFAWVRQYF.

V and J are TRBV12-3 or TRBV12-4 and TRBJ2-5, with D possibly TRBD1 on 6 matching bases. V lost 4 bases and J lost 11, with 14 bases in between. The CDR3 contains 12 residues. The CDR3 sequence is CASSSGDGEQYF. In DNA, the CDR3 is TGTGCCAGCAGTTCAGGGGATGGTGAGCAGTACTTC.

Only a few counts were recorded for this clonotype. The V call is TRBV10-3, the J call TRBJ1-2, with D possibly matching TRBD1 (6 bases). V lost 6 bases and J lost 4, with 15 bases in between. CDR1 is ENHRY and CDR2 is SYGVKD in the germline V gene. There are 14 residues in the CDR3. CDR3 sequence: CAIRTGKEFYGYTF. For the CDR3, the DNA is TGTGCCATCAGAACAGGGAAGGAGTTCTATGGCTACACCTTC.

A few counts support this clonotype. The CDR3 region is CASSSTTGSGELFF. As DNA, the CDR3 is TGTGCCAGCAGCTCTACAACAGGGTCGGGGGAGCTGTTTTTT. The rearrangement joins TRBV7-2 to TRBJ2-2; D may be TRBD1 (6 bases). CDR1 and CDR2 from the germline V gene are SGHTA and FQGNSA. The CDR3 covers 14 residues. The germline V and J ends were trimmed by 4 bases and 8 bases, with 14 bases remaining between them. The whole variable domain, filled in from reference TRBV7-2 and TRBJ2-2, reads GAGVSQSPSNKVTEKGKDVELRCDPISGHTALYWYRQSLGQGLEFLIYFQGNSAPDKSGLPSDRFSAERTGGSVSTLTIQRTQQEDSAVYLCASSSTTGSGELFFGEGSRLTVL.

J is TRBJ1-5 and V is TRBV20-1; perhaps TRBD1 as D (6 bases). This CDR3 has 15 amino acids. V lost 6 bases, J lost 2 bases, and 17 bases lay in between. CDR1 and CDR2 (germline): DFQATT, SNEGSKA (reference sequence). The CDR3 DNA reads as TGCAGTGCAGGGGGGGGTGGATGGGGCAATCAGCCCCAGCATTTT. As protein: CSAGGGGWGNQPQHF.

This clonotype was detected a few times. The chain links TRBV27 to TRBJ2-3; 11 positions match TRBD2. J gave up 6 bases and V 6 bases, and 5 bases lay outside the gene matches. CDR1 and CDR2 from the germline V gene are MNHEY and SMNVEV (reference sequence). This CDR3 is built from 14 residues. CDR3 bases: TGTGCCAGCAGGGTAGCGGGGGGGCTGGATACGCAGTATTTT. Translating it yields CASRVAGGLDTQYF.

The V and J genes are TRBV28 and TRBJ2-7; D not certain. The assigned J gene may be wrong: the sequence end matches TRBJ2-5 better. CDR3 length: 16 amino acids. CDR1 is MDHEN, CDR2 SYDVKM, per germline. This chain's CDR3 is CASSLSGHIDQETQYF. The DNA of the CDR3 is TGTGCCAGCAGTTTAAGTGGGCATATTGACCAAGAGACCCAGTACTTC.

In this sample, this clonotype turned up a few times. This chain uses TRBV11-1 with TRBJ2-3, with a weak D call TRBD1 (6 bases). V gave up 5 bases and J gave up 5 bases, with 14 bases separating them. Per germline, CDR1 SGHAT and CDR2 FQDESV (reference sequence). The CDR3 is 14 amino acids. CDR3 in amino acids: CASSPNRAIDTQYF. In nucleotides, the CDR3 is TGTGCCAGCAGCCCAAACAGGGCAATAGATACGCAGTATTTT.

The genes are TRBV20-1 and TRBJ2-3, with TRBD2 identical over 10 bases. This CDR3 has 12 residues. Trimming at V came to 5 bases and at J to 8 bases, leaving 4 bases not matched to a gene. Germline V lookup: CDR1 DFQATT, CDR2 SNEGSKA (reference sequence). Written as DNA, the CDR3 is TGCAGTGCTGGAAGGACTAGCGGTACGCAGTATTTT. It is translated as CSAGRTSGTQYF.

At least ten counts were recorded for this clonotype. The chain combines TRBV29-1 with TRBJ2-5; D gene ambiguous. This CDR3 is built from 13 residues. Germline CDR1 reads SQVTM; CDR2 reads ANQGSEA. With 2 bases removed from V and 4 bases from J, the gap between germline ends came to 11 bases. Written as DNA, the CDR3 is TGCAGCGTTGAATCCGTCAATGGAGAGACCCAGTACTTC. Protein sequence: CSVESVNGETQYF.

The chain couples TRBV12-3 or TRBV12-4 to TRBJ2-1; 8 nucleotides match TRBD2. V lost 7 bases to trimming and J lost 7 bases; unmatched junction nucleotides: 9. The CDR3 is 14 amino acids. CDR3 in DNA: TGTGCCAGCAATCCGGGGGGGCCGGAAAATGAGCAGTTCTTC. This encodes CASNPGGPENEQFF.

This sequence joins TRBV20-1 and TRBJ2-1; TRBD1 matches 9 bases. V was pared by 6 bases and J by 10 bases, with 10 bases of the junction left unmatched. The CDR3 covers 13 residues. Germline V CDR1 and CDR2: DFQATT, SNEGSKA (reference sequence). CDR3 DNA: TGCAGTGCGAATCCGGGACAGGGAAACGAGCAGTTCTTC. Protein product: CSANPGQGNEQFF.

The genes are TRBV11-1 and TRBJ2-3; no firm D call. Germline-derived CDR1 and CDR2 are SGHAT and FQDESV (reference sequence). The V and J ends lost 2 bases and 6 bases respectively, with 9 bases between them. The length of the CDR3 is 13 residues. CDR3 DNA: TGTGCCAGCAGCTTAAGTCCGGAGGATACGCAGTATTTT. Amino acid sequence: CASSLSPEDTQYF.

V is TRBV28 and J is TRBJ1-6; D gene uncertain. Germline V gives CDR1 MDHEN, CDR2 SYDVKM. V gave up 6 bases and J gave up 10 bases, with 19 bases separating them. This CDR3 contains 15 residues. The CDR3 here is CASRLAWTEGSPLHF. CDR3 coding DNA: TGTGCCAGCAGACTTGCCTGGACTGAAGGCTCACCCCTCCACTTT.

This clonotype was seen more than once but under ten times. The J gene is TRBJ1-4, the V gene TRBV4-3, with a weak D call TRBD1 (5 bases). Germline CDR1 and CDR2: LGHNA and YSLEER. Between the trimmed V and J ends, which lost 8 bases and 0 bases, there was a span of 7 bases. The CDR3 has 13 amino acids. The CDR3, as DNA: TGCGCCAGCGGGGGATCAACTAATGAAAAACTGTTTTTT. Translating gives CASGGSTNEKLFF.

This clonotype was counted a few times. The V call is TRBV5-1, the J call TRBJ2-7, with D hard to call. With 0 bases removed from V and 5 bases from J, the gap between germline ends came to 9 bases. This CDR3 region has 13 residues. The germline V gene encodes CDR1 SGHRS and CDR2 YFSETQ. CDR3 region: CASSLALENEQYF. DNA of the CDR3: TGCGCCAGCAGCTTGGCACTTGAAAACGAGCAGTACTTC.

The V call is TRBV10-2, the J call TRBJ2-3, with 10 bases that match TRBD2. V dropped 7 bases and J dropped 2; count of bases not matched to a gene: 9. There are 16 residues in the CDR3. Per the germline V gene, CDR1 is WSHSY and CDR2 is SAAADI. The CDR3 reads CASTPTSGAVTDTQYF. The CDR3 DNA is TGCGCCAGCACCCCTACTAGCGGGGCGGTCACAGATACGCAGTATTTT.

The chain links TRBV28 to TRBJ1-1; 8 bases fit TRBD1. This CDR3 contains 14 residues. Trimming removed 3 bases from V and 4 bases from J; junction bases left unmatched: 4. The V gene's germline CDR1 is MDHEN and CDR2 SYDVKM. CDR3 nucleotides: TGTGCCAGCAGTTTGGCAGGGGGCTTCACTGAAGCTTTCTTT. This sequence encodes CASSLAGGFTEAFF.